This T cell receptor (beta chain) emerged from a study of blood T cell dynamics during melanoma immunotherapy (dated by TCRdb to 2019 to 2021). For the study in its entirety: The patients had metastatic melanoma and were given first-line pembrolizumab or nivolumab plus ipilimumab as standard of care in the United Kingdom. The training cohort was made up of consecutive patients, while a further independent group of patients from the same centre was pooled to form an external validation set. To identify early correlates of response, the study profiled peripheral T cell receptor repertoires in patients with metastatic melanoma before and after one cycle of checkpoint inhibitor therapy.

About this clone itself: Its antigen remains unidentified. Base-call qualities are not available, and no considerably larger clone is one nucleotide away.

For every cfDNA sample, a fixed 40 ng of plasma cell-free DNA was loaded. TCR beta CDR3 sequences were amplified from genomic DNA using the immunoSEQ TCRb Assay kit according to manufacturer instructions. The KAPA Library Quantification Kit for Illumina platforms was used to quantify pooled libraries by qPCR. Pooled libraries were clustered at 0.6-1.1 pM and sequenced on an Illumina NextSeq 500. The paper's processing steps were these. TCR data were analyzed using immunoSEQ ANALYZER and the R LymphoSeq package. A rearrangement efficiency score was calculated as productive divided by the sum of productive and non-productive CDR3 sequences. Within each patient, timepoints were compared pairwise for clonality, measured with the Gini coefficient, and for diversity, measured with the Renyi index at alpha=1. Clonal relatedness used an edit distance of 3, and repertoire similarity used the Bhattacharyya coefficient, both computed in LymphoSeq. To classify response, a linear discriminant analysis based on week-3 changes in clonality and diversity was built using the R MASS and caret packages. The table was pulled from immuneACCESS by TCRdb, which kept in-frame rearrangements only. Such tables lose some clones; where checked, under half of the loss comes from unresolved V genes, and the rest has no known cause. Clone size and the V and J calls come from that table; the DNA yielded D and trimming. This sample's clone table shows 74 clones.

At the junction V is shortened by 3 bases and J by 1 base, with 10 bases in between. CDR1 and CDR2 were assigned from the germline V gene (reference sequence) as MNHEY and SMNVEV. The CDR3 holds 15 amino acids from the cysteine to the phenylalanine. Of all the DNA, just the CDR3 is kept, 45 bases in frame from base 1. In light of the paper, this sample's time point label describes: pre-treatment baseline. Blood samples were collected before treatment (T0) and at week 3 (W3), after the first cycle of checkpoint blockade. Except for two patients with rapid clinical progression, response was assessed 12 weeks after the first infusion by RECIST 1.1; disease control meant complete response, partial response or stable disease. Patients were excluded for prior systemic cancer treatment, concomitant immunosuppressant therapy or synchronous other active malignancies. To track both circulating cells and T cell turnover, TCR beta was sequenced from bulk PBMC as well as from plasma cell-free DNA.

Beyond this particular receptor, the publication reports: Whether the T cell clones behind the repertoire changes were melanoma-specific or instead reflected general immune activation was something the study could not determine. The relatively small sample size was acknowledged as a potential limitation on generalization of the results. The change in cfDNA rearrangement efficiency score from T0 to W3 rose in patients achieving disease control but not in progressors, suggesting increased peripheral T cell turnover.

The sequence is built from TRBV27 and TRBJ1-5; the D segment cannot be called with confidence. Here the sequenced sample was cell-free DNA from blood, taken from a patient treated with checkpoint blockade. This sample's cell subset or site label indicates: plasma cell-free DNA. The clonotype originates from a human donor with melanoma. The CDR3: CASSFYMDSNQPQHF. The nucleotides read TGTGCCAGCAGTTTTTATATGGACAGCAATCAGCCCCAGCATTTT.